The next 29 T cell receptor beta chains were all read from a single sample in a study of cytomegalovirus exposure and HLA in healthy donors. PCR primers comprised 60 Vbeta and 13 Jbeta primers. Sequencing used immunoSEQ multiplex PCR; TCRdb keeps in-frame clones, though not all of them. The table records under 150,000 clones, approximately 80% of them present only once. The sample consisted of PBMCs. All receptors derive from a male donor in good health and CMV-seronegative.

The rearrangement links TRBV7-6 to TRBJ2-7; the match to TRBD2 covers 10 bases. With V trimmed by 5 bases and J by 5 bases, 9 bases remained unmatched. The CDR3 totals 15 residues. In germline, CDR1 is SGHVS, CDR2 FNYEAQ. In DNA, the CDR3 is TGTGCCAGCAGCAAGGGCGGGACTAGCGACCACGAGCAGTACTTC. As protein: CASSKGGTSDHEQYF. The variable domain in full, completed from reference TRBV7-6 and TRBJ2-7, reads GAGVSQSPRYKVTKRGQDVALRCDPISGHVSLYWYRQALGQGPEFLTYFNYEAQQDKSGLPNDRFSAERPEGSISTLTIQRTEQRDSAMYRCASSKGGTSDHEQYFGPGTRLTVT.

The CDR3 nucleotides read TGTGCCAGCAGCTTCGCTAGCGGGATGTACGAGCAGTACTTC. It encodes CASSFASGMYEQYF. The chain couples TRBV5-4 to TRBJ2-7; 9 nucleotides match TRBD2. J was trimmed by 4 bases and V by 2 bases; bases with no gene match: 4. Germline CDR1 and CDR2: SGHNT and YYREEE (reference sequence). The CDR3 has 14 residues.

The gene calls are TRBV7-2 and TRBJ2-7, with 12 bases lining up with TRBD1. The V gene end was trimmed by 7 bases and the J gene end by 4 bases; junction bases not matched to a gene: 5. Germline V CDR1 and CDR2: SGHTA, FQGNSA. The CDR3 extends over 14 amino acids. The CDR3: CASMRDRGLYEQYF. For the CDR3, the DNA is TGTGCCAGCATGCGGGACAGGGGGCTATACGAGCAGTACTTC.

DNA for the CDR3: TGTGCCAGCTCTTCGCGGGGAGTTGCTTCGAACACCGGGGAGCTGTTTTTT. Its translation: CASSSRGVASNTGELFF. J is TRBJ2-2 and V is TRBV18; weak D call: TRBD2 (6 bases). The germline gives CDR1 KGHSH, CDR2 LQKENI. Trimming cost V 6 bases and J 0 bases, with 17 bases left between them. This CDR3 is built from 17 residues.

The chain joins TRBV7-6 to TRBJ2-1; 11 positions match TRBD2. V shed 3 bases, J shed 8 bases, and the junction held 3 bases outside the gene matches. CDR3 size: 14 residues. Germline CDR1 SGHVS, CDR2 FNYEAQ. The DNA for the CDR3 is TGTGCCAGCAGCTTGACTAGCGGGATATATGAGCAGTTCTTC. Its translation is CASSLTSGIYEQFF.

This chain uses TRBV18 with TRBJ2-7; 9 bases map to TRBD1. Germline V gives CDR1 KGHSH, CDR2 LQKENI. Trimming took 6 bases from V and 0 from J; bases not matched to a gene: 12. The CDR3 runs to 17 residues. CDR3 nucleotides: TGTGCCAGCTCCCCGTCCACCAGGACAGGGGACTCCTACGAGCAGTACTTC. It yields the protein CASSPSTRTGDSYEQYF.

Regarding this clone: One end of the junction varies from germline; a read error may be responsible. The chain uses TRBV7-3 and TRBJ2-5; TRBD2 matches at 10 bases. Per germline, CDR1 SGHTA and CDR2 FQGTGA. The CDR3 is made up of 15 amino acids. The CDR3 DNA is TGTGCCAGCAGCTTAAAGCCTAGCGGGAGCGAGACTCAGTACTTC. Translated: CASSLKPSGSETQYF. Full variable domain (outside the CDR3, taken from reference TRBV7-3 and TRBJ2-5): GAGVSQTPSNKVTEKGKYVELRCDPISGHTALYWYRQSLGQGPEFLIYFQGTGAADDSGLPNDRFFAVRPEGSVSTLKIQRTERGDSAVYLCASSLKPSGSETQYFGPGTRLLVL.

The CDR3 DNA sequence: TGTGCCAGCAGTTTATTGGGGCACGAGCAGTACTTC. It is translated as CASSLLGHEQYF. V gene TRBV27 combines with J gene TRBJ2-7; TRBD1 might be the D (5 bases). The CDR3 length is 12 residues. Germline CDR1 MNHEY, CDR2 SMNVEV (reference sequence). Deletions cut 1 base from V and 5 bases from J, with 6 bases between.

Only a few counts were recorded for this clone. This sequence joins TRBV14 and TRBJ2-3; D perhaps matches TRBD2 (6 bases). CDR1 and CDR2 from the germline V gene are SGHDN and FVKESK. The ends were cut back, 3 bases at V and 9 bases at J, with 13 bases in the middle. The CDR3 is made up of 13 amino acids. CDR3 nucleotide sequence: TGTGCCAGCAGCCAGACGGGACTCGCAACGCAGTATTTT. Translated: CASSQTGLATQYF. The full variable domain, with the rest looked up from reference TRBV14 and TRBJ2-3, is EAGVTQFPSHSVIEKGQTVTLRCDPISGHDNLYWYRRVMGKEIKFLLHFVKESKQDESGMPNNRFLAERTGGTYSTLKVQPAELEDSGVYFCASSQTGLATQYFGPGTRLTVL.

The chain couples TRBV30 to TRBJ2-5; 11 bases fit TRBD1. V shed 5 bases and J 5 bases; nucleotides not matched to a gene: 10. The CDR3 runs 15 residues. Germline-derived CDR1 and CDR2 are GTSNPN and SVGIG (reference sequence). The CDR3 coding sequence is TGTGCCTGGGGTGCGGGACAGGGGGTTTGGGAGACCCAGTACTTC. It encodes CAWGAGQGVWETQYF.

The V gene is TRBV6-1, the J gene TRBJ2-7; 9 bases fit TRBD1. The germline CDR1 and CDR2 sequences are MNHNS and SASEGT. The V gene end was trimmed by 6 bases and the J gene end by 3 bases; junction bases not matched to a gene: 6. The CDR3 is 14 amino acids. The CDR3 spells CASSPGQGIYEQYF. For the CDR3, the DNA is TGTGCCAGCAGCCCGGGACAGGGAATCTACGAGCAGTACTTC.

The chain joins TRBV27 to TRBJ2-5; 8 bases are a match to TRBD1. The J call may be in error: the DNA end matches TRBJ2-7 better. There are 14 residues in the CDR3. CDR1 and CDR2 (germline): MNHEY, SMNVEV (reference sequence). CDR3 loop: CASSLTGTGYEQYF. CDR3 nucleotides: TGTGCCAGCAGTTTAACGGGGACAGGATACGAGCAGTACTTC.

The CDR3 spells CAWSVGPGVNTIYF. In DNA form, the CDR3 reads TGTGCCTGGAGTGTCGGGCCAGGGGTAAACACCATATATTTT. The chain has TRBV30 and TRBJ1-3, with D possibly matching TRBD1 (6 bases). The germline V gene has CDR1 GTSNPN and CDR2 SVGIG (reference sequence). Trimming removed 0 bases at V and 6 bases at J, with 12 bases between. This CDR3 contains 14 residues.

The rearrangement joins TRBV19 to TRBJ1-3; D gene uncertain. The V end lost 5 bases, the J end lost 2 bases, and 19 bases lay between the germline ends. CDR3 length: 17 amino acids. Germline V gene sequence: CDR1 LNHDA, CDR2 SQIVND (reference sequence). The CDR3 loop is CASSLPRGGLAGNTIYF. The DNA of the CDR3 is TGTGCCAGTAGTCTCCCCCGAGGTGGTCTAGCTGGAAACACCATATATTTT.

The V gene is TRBV18, the J gene TRBJ2-1; 9 nucleotides agree with TRBD1. The ends lost 4 bases at V and 8 bases at J; junction bases unmatched: 12. There are 16 residues in the CDR3. Germline V lookup: CDR1 KGHSH, CDR2 LQKENI. CDR3 in DNA: TGTGCCAGCTCACACTCGGCGATACAGGGGGCGGATGAGCAGTTCTTC. Translated: CASSHSAIQGADEQFF.

This clone occurred once. The genes are TRBV28 and TRBJ2-2, with TRBD1 matching over 11 bases. CDR1 is MDHEN and CDR2 is SYDVKM in the germline V gene. Trimming cost V 2 bases and J 6 bases; bases outside gene matches: 11. The CDR3 spans 18 residues. CDR3 nucleotides: TGTGCCAGCAGTTTACACCTTCGGACAGGGGGCATGGCCGGGGAGCTGTTTTTT. Amino acid sequence: CASSLHLRTGGMAGELFF.

The rearrangement uses TRBV7-2 and TRBJ2-2; 7 bases agree with TRBD2. The ends lost 11 bases at V and 4 bases at J; junction bases unmatched: 7. Germline-derived CDR1 and CDR2 are SGHTA and FQGNSA. This CDR3 is 13 amino acids long. CDR3 sequence reads: CALGRGPTGELFF. The CDR3 nucleotides read TGTGCCCTAGGGAGGGGCCCCACCGGGGAGCTGTTTTTT.

This clone occurred once. The chain uses TRBV15 and TRBJ2-7; 7 bases line up with TRBD2. V lost 0 bases and J lost 3; bases outside the gene matches: 8. Germline loops: CDR1 LNHNV, CDR2 YYDKDF (reference sequence). The length of the CDR3 is 16 residues. This CDR3 reads CATSRDRGVGNYEQYF. The DNA for the CDR3 is TGTGCCACCAGCAGAGATCGGGGGGTCGGGAACTACGAGCAGTACTTC.

The chain employs TRBV27 and TRBJ2-7; 10 bases match TRBD1. Trimming at V came to 5 bases and at J to 4 bases, leaving 8 bases not matched to a gene. CDR1 and CDR2 (germline): MNHEY, SMNVEV (reference sequence). This CDR3 has 15 amino acids. The CDR3 spells CASSPWGTGEYEQYF. CDR3 nucleotides: TGTGCCAGCAGTCCCTGGGGGACAGGGGAATACGAGCAGTACTTC.

V usage is TRBV2 and J usage is TRBJ1-2; perhaps TRBD1 as D (5 bases). The CDR3 is 12 residues long. Germline values: CDR1 SNHLY, CDR2 FYNNEI. V was shortened by 6 bases and J by 7 bases, with 12 bases between the two germline ends. As DNA, the CDR3 is TGTGCCAGCAGGCAGGGTACGGCTGGCTACACCTTC. Encoded protein: CASRQGTAGYTF.

Notes on this clone: An end of the junction differs from the germline gene, which may be a read error. V and J are TRBV10-3 and TRBJ2-5; D uncertain. The J call may not be correct, given that the DNA end is closer to TRBJ2-7. Germline assignment: CDR1 ENHRY and CDR2 SYGVKD. The CDR3 length is 14 residues. CDR3 sequence: CAISESQDSFEQYF. As DNA, the CDR3 is TGTGCCATCAGTGAAAGTCAGGATTCCTTCGAGCAGTACTTC.

The rearrangement joins TRBV7-9 to TRBJ2-1; 7 bases fit TRBD2. Trimming cost V 7 bases and J 3 bases; bases outside gene matches: 9. There are 15 residues in the CDR3. Germline V gene lookup returns CDR1 SEHNR and CDR2 FQNEAQ (reference sequence). CDR3 nucleotides: TGTGCCAGCACCCCTGGGGGGAGGGGCTACAATGAGCAGTTCTTC. Amino acids: CASTPGGRGYNEQFF.

J is TRBJ2-7 and V is TRBV5-8; D might be TRBD2 (5 bases). V dropped 0 bases and J dropped 0 bases, with 10 bases sitting between them. The CDR3 length is 15 residues. Germline lookup yields CDR1 SGHTS and CDR2 YDEGEE. The CDR3 loop reads CASSLGAEGSYEQYF. In DNA form, the CDR3 reads TGTGCCAGCAGCTTGGGAGCGGAAGGCTCCTACGAGCAGTACTTC.

The rearrangement uses TRBV11-2 and TRBJ2-1; D not certain. The CDR3 runs to 12 residues. Germline CDR1 reads SGHAT; CDR2 reads FQNNGV. Trimming left V 7 bases short and J 8 bases short, with 12 bases between. CDR3 nucleotide sequence: TGTGCCAGCACAGCTCTCGGAGATGAGCAGTTCTTC. Protein product: CASTALGDEQFF.

The V gene is TRBV2, the J gene TRBJ1-1; 8 nucleotides line up with TRBD1. J lost 10 bases, V lost 6 bases, and 10 bases had no gene match. CDR3 length equals 13 residues. Germline CDR1 SNHLY, CDR2 FYNNEI. DNA for the CDR3: TGTGCCAGCAGCCCCGGACAGGGTGATGGAGCTTTCTTT. Its translation is CASSPGQGDGAFF.

This clone was seen only a few times. The rearrangement links TRBV19 to TRBJ2-7, with D perhaps matching TRBD2 (6 bases). Germline assignment: CDR1 LNHDA and CDR2 SQIVND (reference sequence). The CDR3 is 15 amino acids. V lost 6 bases to trimming and J lost 3 bases, with 18 bases between them. As DNA, the CDR3 is TGTGCCAGTAGGCCCCTTGGGGACTCAAACTACGAGCAGTACTTC. It codes for CASRPLGDSNYEQYF.

This rearrangement joins TRBV18 to TRBJ1-2; TRBD1 matches at 9 bases. The CDR3 has 15 amino acids. The V gene's germline CDR1 is KGHSH and CDR2 LQKENI. V lost 4 bases and J lost 7; bases outside the gene matches: 10. In DNA form, the CDR3 reads TGTGCCAGCTCACACGAACGGGACAGGGCCTCTGGCTACACCTTC. Translation gives CASSHERDRASGYTF.

The chain recombines TRBV13 with TRBJ2-7; 11 bases map to TRBD2. The germline V gene has CDR1 PRHDT and CDR2 FYEKMQ (reference sequence). The CDR3 totals 15 residues. The junction had 8 bases not matched to a gene; V was cut back by 5 bases and J by 5 bases. In nucleotides, the CDR3 is TGTGCCAGCAGCGGCTCTAGCGGGAGGCCCCACGAGCAGTACTTC. It is translated as CASSGSSGRPHEQYF.

The chain combines TRBV2 with TRBJ1-5, with 8 bases fitting TRBD1. The CDR3 runs to 13 residues. In germline, CDR1 is SNHLY, CDR2 FYNNEI. The J segment lost 7 bases and the V segment lost 8 bases, leaving 7 bases of the junction unmatched. CDR3 nucleotides: TGTGCCAGCCGAGGACAGGGCCCACAGCCCCAGCATTTT. It is translated as CASRGQGPQPQHF.